Listed below are T cell receptor beta chains from one sample, sequenced in a study of T cells in localized non-small cell lung cancer. Some clones are missing from TCRdb's copy, which holds only in-frame ones; the method was immunoSEQ multiplex PCR. Among over 30,000 clones listed, just over 85% were seen once. The starting material was peripheral blood mononuclear cells, obtained before any cancer treatment. The origin of the receptors is a male donor at least 60 years old with stage II lung adenocarcinoma. Each CDR3 is given with its conserved first and last residue. Fields, in order: J gene, D gene, clone size, V gene, CDR3 protein, CDR3 DNA. D genes are given only for firm matches. Rows may omit the clone size; those that give it use once, few, many or a size class.

j_call: TRBJ1-5; d_call: -; clone_size: -; v_call: TRBV28; cdr3_aa: CASSLVRRPDQPQHF; cdr3_nt: TGTGCCAGCAGTTTAGTCCGCCGGCCCGATCAGCCCCAGCATTTT
j_call: TRBJ2-7; d_call: TRBD1; clone_size: few; v_call: TRBV5-1; cdr3_aa: CASSSDGTGGYEQYF; cdr3_nt: TGCGCCAGCAGCTCCGACGGGACAGGGGGATACGAGCAGTACTTC
j_call: TRBJ1-1; d_call: -; clone_size: -; v_call: TRBV7-9; cdr3_aa: CASRPPGVADTEAFF; cdr3_nt: TGTGCCAGCAGGCCCCCGGGGGTGGCAGACACTGAAGCTTTCTTT
j_call: TRBJ1-5; d_call: -; clone_size: -; v_call: TRBV19; cdr3_aa: CASSQTEDQPQHF; cdr3_nt: TGTGCCAGTAGTCAAACCGAGGATCAGCCCCAGCATTTT
j_call: TRBJ2-2; d_call: -; clone_size: once; v_call: TRBV5-4; cdr3_aa: CASSFKNTGELFF; cdr3_nt: TGTGCCAGCAGCTTTAAGAACACCGGGGAGCTGTTTTTT
j_call: TRBJ2-3; d_call: -; clone_size: -; v_call: TRBV7-7; cdr3_aa: CASSLGVLDTQYF; cdr3_nt: TGTGCCAGCAGCTTAGGGGTTTTGGATACGCAGTATTTT
j_call: TRBJ2-1; d_call: -; clone_size: -; v_call: TRBV14; cdr3_aa: CASSQGREGLQFF; cdr3_nt: TGTGCCAGCAGCCAAGGCCGGGAAGGATTGCAGTTCTTC
j_call: TRBJ2-1; d_call: TRBD2; clone_size: -; v_call: TRBV4-2; cdr3_aa: CASSQGLAGHNEQFF; cdr3_nt: TGTGCCAGCAGCCAGGGACTAGCGGGCCACAATGAGCAGTTCTTC
j_call: TRBJ1-4; d_call: TRBD1; clone_size: -; v_call: TRBV30; cdr3_aa: CACPPTGRGEKLFF; cdr3_nt: TGTGCCTGCCCCCCGACAGGGCGAGGGGAAAAACTGTTTTTT
j_call: TRBJ1-1; d_call: -; clone_size: -; v_call: TRBV5-8; cdr3_aa: CASSFTGSRRRAFF; cdr3_nt: TGTGCCAGCAGCTTTACAGGGAGTCGAAGAAGAGCTTTCTTT
j_call: TRBJ1-5; d_call: -; clone_size: few; v_call: TRBV4-1; cdr3_aa: CASSQVLGGPQHF; cdr3_nt: TGCGCCAGCAGCCAAGTGCTCGGGGGTCCCCAGCATTTT
j_call: TRBJ2-4; d_call: -; clone_size: -; v_call: TRBV6-5; cdr3_aa: CASRVDLRRGIQYF; cdr3_nt: TGTGCCAGCAGAGTCGACCTCCGGAGGGGCATTCAGTACTTC
j_call: TRBJ1-5; d_call: -; clone_size: few; v_call: TRBV19; cdr3_aa: CASSPMGTGQPQHF; cdr3_nt: TGTGCCAGTAGTCCCATGGGAACGGGTCAGCCCCAGCATTTT
j_call: TRBJ2-2; d_call: TRBD2; clone_size: once; v_call: TRBV2; cdr3_aa: CASRGLAGFTGELFF; cdr3_nt: TGTGCCAGCCGTGGGCTAGCGGGATTCACCGGGGAGCTGTTTTTT
j_call: TRBJ2-4; d_call: -; clone_size: few; v_call: TRBV7-2; cdr3_aa: CASSRLGRGAKNIQYF; cdr3_nt: TGTGCCAGCAGCCGACTCGGGAGAGGGGCCAAAAACATTCAGTACTTC
j_call: TRBJ1-4; d_call: -; clone_size: -; v_call: TRBV5-4; cdr3_aa: CASSLGGLKEKLFF; cdr3_nt: TGTGCCAGCAGCTTGGGAGGTCTGAAGGAAAAACTGTTTTTT
j_call: TRBJ2-1; d_call: TRBD2; clone_size: -; v_call: TRBV2; cdr3_aa: CASSNSGISGEQFF; cdr3_nt: TGTGCCAGCAGTAATAGCGGGATTTCCGGTGAGCAGTTCTTC
j_call: TRBJ2-3; d_call: -; clone_size: once; v_call: TRBV18; cdr3_aa: CASSPNRGQTRSTDTQYF; cdr3_nt: TGTGCCAGCTCACCAAACCGGGGGCAGACCCGGAGCACAGATACGCAGTATTTT
j_call: TRBJ2-7; d_call: -; clone_size: -; v_call: TRBV20-1; cdr3_aa: CSARDPLEQYF; cdr3_nt: TGCAGTGCTAGAGATCCACTCGAGCAGTACTTC
j_call: TRBJ2-7; d_call: -; clone_size: -; v_call: TRBV30; cdr3_aa: CACLSGPTPYEQYF; cdr3_nt: TGTGCCTGTCTGAGCGGGCCCACCCCCTACGAGCAGTACTTC
j_call: TRBJ2-7; d_call: TRBD2; clone_size: -; v_call: TRBV5-1; cdr3_aa: CASSSGLAGEGEQYF; cdr3_nt: TGCGCCAGCAGCTCCGGACTAGCGGGAGAGGGGGAGCAGTACTTC
j_call: TRBJ1-2; d_call: TRBD1; clone_size: -; v_call: TRBV5-1; cdr3_aa: CASSLSPGQGGYGYTF; cdr3_nt: TGCGCCAGCAGCTTATCTCCGGGACAGGGCGGCTATGGCTACACCTTC
j_call: TRBJ1-2; d_call: -; clone_size: -; v_call: TRBV7-9; cdr3_aa: CASSLESYYGYTF; cdr3_nt: TGTGCCAGCAGCTTAGAATCATACTATGGCTACACCTTC
j_call: TRBJ2-1; d_call: TRBD2; clone_size: once; v_call: TRBV7-3; cdr3_aa: CASSGQGTSGIDEQFF; cdr3_nt: TGTGCCAGCAGCGGACAGGGGACTAGCGGGATAGATGAGCAGTTCTTC
j_call: TRBJ2-5; d_call: -; clone_size: once; v_call: TRBV7-2; cdr3_aa: CASSWRAARQETQYF; cdr3_nt: TGTGCCAGCAGCTGGAGAGCGGCCCGCCAAGAGACCCAGTACTTC
j_call: TRBJ2-2; d_call: -; clone_size: -; v_call: TRBV5-1; cdr3_aa: CASSLTPNTGELFF; cdr3_nt: TGCGCCAGCAGCTTAACACCAAACACCGGGGAGCTGTTTTTT
j_call: TRBJ2-7; d_call: -; clone_size: -; v_call: TRBV5-4; cdr3_aa: CASGVGGSAEYF; cdr3_nt: TGTGCCAGCGGGGTTGGGGGTTCCGCAGAGTACTTC
j_call: TRBJ2-5; d_call: -; clone_size: -; v_call: TRBV7-8; cdr3_aa: CASRPGRWEETQYF; cdr3_nt: TGTGCCAGCCGACCTGGCAGGTGGGAAGAGACCCAGTACTTC
j_call: TRBJ1-2; d_call: TRBD1; clone_size: -; v_call: TRBV6-5; cdr3_aa: CASSYPGQGNYGYTF; cdr3_nt: TGTGCCAGCAGTTACCCGGGACAGGGGAACTATGGCTACACCTTC
j_call: TRBJ1-5; d_call: TRBD1; clone_size: -; v_call: TRBV6-9; cdr3_aa: CASSSRTGAQPQHF; cdr3_nt: TGTGCCAGCAGTTCTCGGACAGGGGCCCAGCCCCAGCATTTT
j_call: TRBJ2-7; d_call: -; clone_size: -; v_call: TRBV7-2; cdr3_aa: CASSFFGAAYEQYF; cdr3_nt: TGTGCCAGCAGCTTTTTCGGAGCGGCCTACGAGCAGTACTTC
j_call: TRBJ1-2; d_call: -; clone_size: -; v_call: TRBV6-1; cdr3_aa: CRGEGYTF; cdr3_nt: TGCCGAGGGGAGGGCTACACCTTC
j_call: TRBJ2-7; d_call: -; clone_size: -; v_call: TRBV29-1; cdr3_aa: CSVAAEGSSYEQYF; cdr3_nt: TGCAGCGTGGCCGCTGAGGGTAGCTCCTACGAGCAGTACTTC
j_call: TRBJ2-7; d_call: TRBD2; clone_size: -; v_call: TRBV2; cdr3_aa: CASSTGLAGSYEQYF; cdr3_nt: TGTGCCAGCAGCACAGGACTAGCGGGCTCCTACGAGCAGTACTTC
j_call: TRBJ1-1; d_call: -; clone_size: -; v_call: TRBV7-9; cdr3_aa: CASRAGNTEAFF; cdr3_nt: TGTGCCAGCCGCGCGGGGAACACTGAAGCTTTCTTT
j_call: TRBJ2-7; d_call: -; clone_size: -; v_call: TRBV5-6; cdr3_aa: CASSLEPISEQYF; cdr3_nt: TGTGCCAGCAGCTTGGAACCTATTTCCGAGCAGTACTTC
j_call: TRBJ2-1; d_call: TRBD2; clone_size: -; v_call: TRBV9; cdr3_aa: CASSSGLPGGFGQFF; cdr3_nt: TGTGCCAGCAGCTCGGGACTACCCGGGGGGTTTGGGCAGTTCTTC
j_call: TRBJ2-7; d_call: TRBD2; clone_size: once; v_call: TRBV12-5; cdr3_aa: CASGHGTSGRALEQYF; cdr3_nt: TGTGCTAGTGGTCACGGGACTAGCGGGAGGGCCCTCGAGCAGTACTTC
j_call: TRBJ2-5; d_call: -; clone_size: -; v_call: TRBV5-4; cdr3_aa: CASSMTGASQETQYF; cdr3_nt: TGTGCCAGCAGTATGACAGGAGCCTCACAAGAGACCCAGTACTTC
j_call: TRBJ2-7; d_call: -; clone_size: -; v_call: TRBV29-1; cdr3_aa: CSGGEYYEQYF; cdr3_nt: TGCAGCGGTGGAGAATACTACGAGCAGTACTTC
j_call: TRBJ2-5; d_call: -; clone_size: -; v_call: TRBV30; cdr3_aa: CAWTALGPETQYF; cdr3_nt: TGTGCCTGGACCGCCCTGGGCCCAGAGACCCAGTACTTC
j_call: TRBJ2-3; d_call: -; clone_size: -; v_call: TRBV23-1; cdr3_aa: CASIAQGRDTQYF; cdr3_nt: TGCGCCAGCATCGCCCAGGGGAGAGATACGCAGTATTTT
j_call: TRBJ1-1; d_call: -; clone_size: once; v_call: TRBV5-6; cdr3_aa: CASSLAGVGTAFF; cdr3_nt: TGTGCCAGCAGCTTGGCGGGGGTGGGGACAGCTTTCTTT
j_call: TRBJ1-2; d_call: TRBD1; clone_size: -; v_call: TRBV6-1; cdr3_aa: CASIPTGGFYGYTF; cdr3_nt: TGTGCCAGCATCCCGACAGGGGGGTTCTATGGCTACACCTTC
j_call: TRBJ2-2; d_call: -; clone_size: -; v_call: TRBV28; cdr3_aa: CAGGSNTGELFF; cdr3_nt: TGTGCCGGGGGGTCGAACACCGGGGAGCTGTTTTTT
j_call: TRBJ2-7; d_call: TRBD2; clone_size: once; v_call: TRBV5-1; cdr3_aa: CASSLDAAGGPYEQYF; cdr3_nt: TGCGCCAGCAGCTTGGATGCTGCGGGAGGCCCTTACGAGCAGTACTTC
j_call: TRBJ1-5; d_call: -; clone_size: -; v_call: TRBV7-2; cdr3_aa: CASSSFGGSNQPQHF; cdr3_nt: TGTGCCAGCAGCTCGTTCGGAGGTAGCAATCAGCCCCAGCATTTT